This TCR beta chain was profiled in a study of blood T cells in healthy people across ages. A sample-barcoded 5' primer and a J-beta primer mix were used in a second PCR of about 7 to 12 cycles. Using its own MiXCR run on the 5' RACE reads, TCRdb lists one record per CDR3 protein. The repertoire holds around 820,000 distinct CDR3 sequences, with 25% as singletons. V was shortened by 4 bases and J by 3 bases, with 6 bases between the two germline ends. Germline V CDR1 and CDR2: SGHAT, FQNNGV. This CDR3 spans 12 amino acids. These sequences were also reported in another study, on T cells of mothers and their children. That investigation notes: A few healthy Caucasian mothers and their six children donated. Per mother, over 8 million TCR beta CDR3 reads were obtained; per child, a few million. Overlap ran slightly, non-significantly higher for related than unrelated mother-child pairs.

The chain combines TRBV11-2 with TRBJ1-1; no clear D gene. Material: blood. The sequence came from a boy between 10 and 17 years old in good health. The CDR3 loop is CASSSWDTEAFF. The DNA for the CDR3 is TGTGCCAGCAGCTCGTGGGACACTGAAGCTTTCTTT. The whole variable domain, filled in from reference TRBV11-2 and TRBJ1-1, reads EAGVAQSPRYKIIEKRQSVAFWCNPISGHATLYWYQQILGQGPKLLIQFQNNGVVDDSQLPKDRFSAERLKGVDSTLKIQPAKLEDSAVYLCASSSWDTEAFFGQGTRLTVV.